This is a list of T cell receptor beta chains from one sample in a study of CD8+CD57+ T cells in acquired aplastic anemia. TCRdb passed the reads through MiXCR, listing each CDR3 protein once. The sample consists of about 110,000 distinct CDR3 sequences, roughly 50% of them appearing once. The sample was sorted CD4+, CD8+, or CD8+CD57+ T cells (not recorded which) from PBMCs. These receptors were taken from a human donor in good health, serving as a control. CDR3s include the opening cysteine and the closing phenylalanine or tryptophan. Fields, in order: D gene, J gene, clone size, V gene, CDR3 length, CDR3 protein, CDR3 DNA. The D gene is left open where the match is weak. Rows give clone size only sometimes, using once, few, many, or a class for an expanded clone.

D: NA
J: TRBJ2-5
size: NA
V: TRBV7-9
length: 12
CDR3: CASSLDSGTQYF
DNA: TGTGCCAGCAGCTTAGATTCGGGTACCCAGTACTTC

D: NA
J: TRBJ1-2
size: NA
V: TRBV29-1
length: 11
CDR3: CSVGPTKGYTF
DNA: TGCAGCGTGGGGCCAACCAAGGGCTACACCTTC

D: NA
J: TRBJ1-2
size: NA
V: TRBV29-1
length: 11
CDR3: CSAVGPHGYTF
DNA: TGCAGCGCCGTCGGGCCACATGGCTACACCTTC

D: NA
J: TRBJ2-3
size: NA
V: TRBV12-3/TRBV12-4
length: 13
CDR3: CASCLDSTDTQYF
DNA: TGTGCCAGCTGCTTAGATAGCACAGATACGCAGTATTTT

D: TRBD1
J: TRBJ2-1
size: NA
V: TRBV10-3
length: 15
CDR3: CAITKDRNSYNEQFF
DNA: TGTGCCATCACCAAGGACAGGAACTCCTACAATGAGCAGTTCTTC

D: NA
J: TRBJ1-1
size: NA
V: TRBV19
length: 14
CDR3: CASSIREVDTEAFF
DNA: TGTGCCAGTAGTATCAGGGAGGTAGACACTGAAGCTTTCTTT

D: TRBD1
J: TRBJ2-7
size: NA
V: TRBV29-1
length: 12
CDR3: CSPRQGVDEQYF
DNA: TGCAGCCCCCGACAGGGGGTCGACGAGCAGTACTTC

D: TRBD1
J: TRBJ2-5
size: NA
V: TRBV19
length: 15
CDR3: CASSRIRGPQETQHF
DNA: TGTGCCAGTAGTCGGATCAGGGGGCCACAAGAGACCCAGCACTTC

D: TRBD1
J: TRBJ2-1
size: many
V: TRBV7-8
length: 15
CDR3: CASSQDRGSYNEQFF
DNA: TGTGCCAGCAGCCAGGACAGGGGATCCTACAATGAGCAGTTCTTC

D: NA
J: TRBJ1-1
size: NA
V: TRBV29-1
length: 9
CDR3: CSGGSEAFF
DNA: TGCAGCGGGGGGAGTGAAGCTTTCTTT

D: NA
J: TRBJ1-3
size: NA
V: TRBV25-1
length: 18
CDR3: CASSEWDGTEYSGNTIYF
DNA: TGTGCCAGCAGTGAATGGGACGGGACGGAATACTCTGGAAACACCATATATTTT

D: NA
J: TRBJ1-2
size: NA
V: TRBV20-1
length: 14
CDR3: CSARDPGGNYGYTF
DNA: TGCAGTGCTAGAGATCCTGGGGGAAACTATGGCTACACCTTC

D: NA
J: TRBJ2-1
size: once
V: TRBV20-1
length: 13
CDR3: CSASLVIGNEQFF
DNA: TGCAGTGCTAGCTTAGTCATTGGGAATGAGCAGTTCTTC

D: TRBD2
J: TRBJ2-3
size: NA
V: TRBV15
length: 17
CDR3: CATSRGPGLADTDTQYF
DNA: TGTGCCACCAGCAGGGGACCGGGACTAGCGGACACAGATACGCAGTATTTT

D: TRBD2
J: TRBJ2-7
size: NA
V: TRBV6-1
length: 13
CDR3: CASSARGDYEQCF
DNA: TGTGCCAGCAGTGCAAGAGGGGACTACGAGCAGTGCTTC

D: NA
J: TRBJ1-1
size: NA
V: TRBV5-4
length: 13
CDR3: CASRPGTNAEAFF
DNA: TGTGCCAGCAGACCTGGGACAAACGCTGAAGCTTTCTTT

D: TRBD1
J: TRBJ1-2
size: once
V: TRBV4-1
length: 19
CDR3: CASSQGVFVEAGGYYGYTF
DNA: TGCGCCAGCAGCCAAGGAGTCTTCGTTGAGGCAGGGGGGTACTATGGCTACACCTTC

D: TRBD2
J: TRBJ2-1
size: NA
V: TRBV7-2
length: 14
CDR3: CASSLGGGYNEQFF
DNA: TGTGCCAGCAGCTTAGGCGGGGGGTACAATGAGCAGTTCTTC

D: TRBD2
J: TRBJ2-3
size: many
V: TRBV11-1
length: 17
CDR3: CASSLVGGLAGPDTQYF
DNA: TGTGCCAGCAGCTTAGTTGGGGGACTAGCGGGGCCAGATACGCAGTATTTT

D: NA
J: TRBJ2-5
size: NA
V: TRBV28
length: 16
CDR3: CASSFPGALIQETQYF
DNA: TGTGCCAGCAGTTTCCCCGGGGCTCTCATTCAAGAGACCCAGTACTTC

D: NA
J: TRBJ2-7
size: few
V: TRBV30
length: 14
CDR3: CAWSVGQEYYEQYF
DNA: TGTGCCTGGAGTGTAGGCCAGGAATACTACGAGCAGTACTTC

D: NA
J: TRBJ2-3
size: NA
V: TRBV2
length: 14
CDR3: CASVSAGATDTQYF
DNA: TGTGCCAGCGTTTCCGCAGGGGCCACAGATACGCAGTATTTT

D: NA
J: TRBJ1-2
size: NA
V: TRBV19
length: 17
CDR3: CASSTGAACLWLCGYTF
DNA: TGTGCCAGTAGTACGGGGGCAGCCTGCCTATGGCTATGTGGCTACACCTTC

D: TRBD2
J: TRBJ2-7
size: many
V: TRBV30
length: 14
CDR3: CAWDGTSGLEEQYF
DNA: TGTGCCTGGGACGGGACTAGCGGACTAGAAGAGCAGTACTTC

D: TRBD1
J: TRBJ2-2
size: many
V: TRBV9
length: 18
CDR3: CASSIPGQGSVNTGELFF
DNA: TGTGCCAGCAGCATACCGGGACAGGGGTCGGTTAACACCGGGGAGCTGTTTTTT

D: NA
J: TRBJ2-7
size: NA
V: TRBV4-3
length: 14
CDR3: CASSQVTGTYEQYF
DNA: TGCGCCAGCAGCCAAGTAACAGGGACCTACGAGCAGTACTTC

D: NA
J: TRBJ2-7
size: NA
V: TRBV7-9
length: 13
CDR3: CASSDRRDYEQYF
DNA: TGTGCCAGCAGCGACCGGCGAGACTACGAGCAGTACTTC

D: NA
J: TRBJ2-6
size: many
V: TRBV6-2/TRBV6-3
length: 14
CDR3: CASSYFAGANVLTF
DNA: TGTGCCAGCAGTTACTTTGCTGGGGCCAACGTCCTGACTTTC